This T cell receptor beta chain was sequenced in a study of T cells in Graves' hyperthyroidism and ophthalmopathy. Broader study findings: Ophthalmopathy was distinguished from stable hyperthyroidism by 13 V-J signatures. Most thyroid clonotypes with frequency above 0.001 were detected in blood.

There were TCR beta CDR3 regions amplified from RNA transcripts. First-round RT-PCR with HTBI primers amplified the TCR CDR3 region. From the multiplex PCR reads, TCRdb called clonotypes with MiXCR, one entry per CDR3 protein. The table records some 740,000 distinct CDR3 sequences, 14% of them present only once. This clonotype has at least ten counts. Its antigen is still unknown. J gave up 5 bases and V 6 bases, and 15 bases lay outside the gene matches. The CDR3 contains 17 residues. Germline V gives CDR1 MDHEN, CDR2 SYDVKM. The specimen sequenced was blood. The TCR sequence derives from a woman in her late teens or twenties with Graves' hyperthyroidism. The V call is TRBV28, the J call TRBJ2-3, with 9 nucleotides matching TRBD1. In DNA, the CDR3 is TGTGCCAGCAGCCCCCTCACAGGGGGCGTTGACGGAGATACGCAGTATTTT. Encoded protein: CASSPLTGGVDGDTQYF.